These T cell receptor beta chains were read from a single sample in a study of T-cell memory formation after mild COVID-19. Via MiXCR, TCRdb re-called the 5' RACE reads, giving one row per CDR3 protein. The repertoire consists of hundreds of thousands of distinct CDR3 sequences, with under 30% occurring once and the leading ten covering 13%. The sample was PBMCs or a T cell subset sorted from them (not recorded which). The receptors here all came from an adult woman who had mild COVID-19 (a few samples of this study predate the infection). Cell type and time point are not known. Each CDR3 is given with its conserved first and last residue. Each record gives: J gene, V gene, CDR3 protein.

>TRBJ1-6|TRBV7-3
CASSLGTSNSPLHF
>TRBJ2-1|TRBV7-2
CASSGGLAASNEQFF
>TRBJ2-7|TRBV6-5
CASSSFGLAGYEQYF
>TRBJ2-5|TRBV10-3
CAIRGQETQYF
>TRBJ2-5|TRBV6-5
CASTRLGQETQYF
>TRBJ1-1|TRBV12-3/TRBV12-4
CASSPGGGGAFF
>TRBJ2-7|TRBV7-3
CASSFGTGVNEQYF
>TRBJ2-3|TRBV12-3/TRBV12-4
CASSFRGYSTDTQYF
>TRBJ2-7|TRBV15
CATSSALGTTFKQYF
>TRBJ2-2|TRBV15
CATSRVEGGAGELFF
>TRBJ2-7|TRBV9
CASSVGPGSHEQYF
>TRBJ1-1|TRBV9
CASSVGDRGDTEAFF